The rows below give T cell receptor beta chains drawn from one sample of a study of control samples from healthy donors and cancer patients. Only in-frame clones appear in the TCRdb table, and some are missing; sequencing was by immunoSEQ multiplex PCR. The sample gives 75,000 to 90,000 clones, around 86% of which show up once; approximately 8.8% is in the top ten. Sequencing was done on a sample of PBMCs. The receptors here all came from a woman between 45 and 60 years old with colorectal cancer. The conserved cysteine and the conserved F or W are not part of the CDR3 here.

TRBV5-1,TRBJ1-3,ASSLGGTGSGNTIY
TRBV20-1,TRBJ1-3,SASRREAGNTIY
TRBV3-1/TRBV3-2,TRBJ1-6,ASSQRGETGGNSPLH
TRBV12-3/TRBV12-4,TRBJ1-1,ASSFENTEAF
TRBV6-2/TRBV6-3,TRBJ2-3,ASSYGPTDTQY
TRBV15,TRBJ1-5,ATSPSASNNQPQH
TRBV19,TRBJ2-2,ASSNTVGVTGELF
TRBV5-1,TRBJ2-3,ASSPLIAGGPDTQY
TRBV19,TRBJ2-1,ARTRDPRYREQF
TRBV11-3,TRBJ1-1,ASSAQANTEAF
TRBV6-5,TRBJ1-1,ASSPTGRAEAF
TRBV6-2/TRBV6-3,TRBJ1-2,ASSYSKANYGYT
TRBV30,TRBJ1-2,AWSAWGQGPHT
TRBV29-1,TRBJ2-2,SAKTSGGRGTGELF
TRBV5-1,TRBJ1-6,ASSSTGGAGNSPLH
TRBV27,TRBJ2-1,ASNIGQASGGRGNEQF
TRBV27,TRBJ2-1,ASRGRASGHEQF